This TCR beta chain was observed in a study of blood T cell repertoires in COVID-19. Study-wide context: The United States, Italy and Spain provided the acute and convalescent COVID-19 samples.

In the source study's methods: Amplification from reference gene primers served as the basis for estimated nucleated cell counts. Sequencing was performed with immunoSEQ multiplex PCR; in TCRdb, only in-frame clones are kept and a portion is missing. That table gives V, J and clone size, and the DNA gave D and trimming. The sample yields fewer than 350,000 clones, about 91% seen once. This clone was detected only a few times. The germline V gene has CDR1 MGHRA and CDR2 YSYEKL. Between the trimmed V and J ends, which lost 3 bases and 10 bases, there was a span of 10 bases. The CDR3 is 12 residues long.

This chain connects TRBV4-1 to TRBJ1-3; D unresolved. This clonotype was sampled from a woman younger than 45 with COVID-19, enrolled during active disease. The sample comprised peripheral blood. The CDR3 nucleotides are TGCGCCAGCAGCCAGATCGGGGAAACCATATATTTT. Amino acid sequence: CASSQIGETIYF.